The 2 T cell receptor beta chains in this list originate from one sample, sequenced in a study of T cell repertoires in cytomegalovirus infection. TCRdb re-called the reads with MiXCR, one entry per CDR3 protein. Counted here are roughly 320,000 distinct CDR3 sequences, 9.6% occurring once; the ten biggest clones make up approximately 2.3%. Sequences were obtained from PBMCs. Receptor source: a human donor in good health (CMV status not recorded). Some clones in this sample may be carry-over from other donors' samples.

This clonotype was seen a handful of times. The chain recombines TRBV4-3 with TRBJ2-6; D is undetermined. CDR3 size: 17 residues. V was clipped by 0 bases and J by 2 bases, with 11 bases between them. CDR1 is LGHNA and CDR2 is YSLEER in the germline V gene. The CDR3, as DNA: TGCGCCAGCAGCCAAGATCCGAGGAAGGCTGGGGCCAACGTCCTGACTTTC. Translated, it gives CASSQDPRKAGANVLTF.

In this sample, this clonotype turned up a few times. The chain employs TRBV5-4 and TRBJ2-7; D remains unclear. CDR3 size: 13 residues. The V gene's germline CDR1 is SGHNT and CDR2 YYREEE (reference sequence). The ends were cut back, 1 base at V and 5 bases at J, with 10 bases in the middle. In DNA, the CDR3 is TGTGCCAGCAGCTTGTGGTCCTCGGACGAGCAGTACGTC. It yields the protein CASSLWSSDEQYV.